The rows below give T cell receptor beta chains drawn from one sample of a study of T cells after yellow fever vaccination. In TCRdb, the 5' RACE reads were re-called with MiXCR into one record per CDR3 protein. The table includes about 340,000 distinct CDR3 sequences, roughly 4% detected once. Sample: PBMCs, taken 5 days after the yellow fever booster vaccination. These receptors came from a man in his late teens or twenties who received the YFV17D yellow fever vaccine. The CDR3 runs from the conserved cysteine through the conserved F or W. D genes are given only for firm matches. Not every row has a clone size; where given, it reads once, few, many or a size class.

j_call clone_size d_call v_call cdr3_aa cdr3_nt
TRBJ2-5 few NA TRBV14 CASSQGIGRMETQYF TGTGCCAGCAGCCAAGGGATAGGGAGAATGGAGACCCAGTACTTC
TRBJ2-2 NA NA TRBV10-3 CAISDRGSAGELFF TGTGCCATCAGTGACCGAGGTAGCGCCGGGGAGCTGTTTTTT
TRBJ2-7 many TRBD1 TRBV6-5 CASSYWGQGVYEQYF TGTGCCAGCAGTTACTGGGGACAGGGGGTCTACGAGCAGTACTTC
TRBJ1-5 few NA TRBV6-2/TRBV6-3 CASSYLAGGSNQPQHF TGTGCCAGCAGTTACTTGGCAGGAGGTAGCAATCAGCCCCAGCATTTT
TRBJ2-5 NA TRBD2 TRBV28 CASSSGGAGGWRETQYF TGTGCCAGCAGTTCGGGTGGCGCGGGGGGCTGGCGGGAGACCCAGTACTTC
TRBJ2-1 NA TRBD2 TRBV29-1 CSVEDRSGGNEQFF TGCAGCGTTGAAGATCGGTCGGGGGGTAATGAGCAGTTCTTC
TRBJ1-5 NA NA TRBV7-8 CASSLGADLNQPQHF TGTGCCAGCAGCTTAGGCGCGGACCTCAATCAGCCCCAGCATTTT
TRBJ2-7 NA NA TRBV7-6 CASSSTRGKGPYEQYF TGTGCCAGCAGCTCCACACGAGGGAAGGGTCCCTACGAGCAGTACTTC
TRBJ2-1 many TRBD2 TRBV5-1 CASSALAGGPNNEQFF TGCGCCAGCAGCGCCCTAGCGGGGGGGCCCAATAATGAGCAGTTCTTC
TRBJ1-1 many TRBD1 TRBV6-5 CASSYVGGGSTEAFF TGTGCCAGCAGTTACGTAGGGGGCGGAAGCACTGAAGCTTTCTTT
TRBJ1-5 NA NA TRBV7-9 CASSLAGGGPQHF TGTGCCAGCAGCTTAGCGGGGGGAGGGCCCCAGCATTTT
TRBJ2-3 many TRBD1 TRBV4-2 CASSQRGTAQITQYF TGTGCCAGCAGCCAACGAGGGACAGCACAGATAACGCAGTATTTT
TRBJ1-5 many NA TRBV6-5 CASSYKEDQPQHF TGTGCCAGCAGTTATAAGGAAGATCAGCCCCAGCATTTT
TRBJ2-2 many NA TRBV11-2 CASRSRVGGELFF TGTGCCAGCAGGAGCCGGGTTGGCGGGGAGCTGTTTTTT
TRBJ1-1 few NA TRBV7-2 CASGPQVNTEAFF TGTGCCAGCGGCCCACAGGTGAACACTGAAGCTTTCTTT
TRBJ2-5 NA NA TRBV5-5 CASRTPQETQYF TGTGCCAGCCGGACACCACAAGAGACCCAGTACTTC
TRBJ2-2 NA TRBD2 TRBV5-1 CASNNRTSFPGELFF TGCGCCAGCAACAACAGGACTAGTTTCCCCGGGGAGCTGTTTTTT
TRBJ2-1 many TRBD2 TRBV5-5 CASSLSGGGSYNEQFF TGTGCCAGCAGCTTGTCAGGCGGGGGGTCCTACAATGAGCAGTTCTTC
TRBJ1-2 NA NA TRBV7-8 CASSQQGYYGYTF TGTGCCAGCAGCCAACAGGGATATTATGGCTACACCTTC
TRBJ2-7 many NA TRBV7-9 CASSLRDTHYEQYF TGTGCCAGCAGCTTGCGAGACACCCACTACGAGCAGTACTTC
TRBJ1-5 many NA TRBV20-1 CSARDLGGNQPQHF TGCAGTGCTAGAGATCTAGGGGGCAATCAGCCCCAGCATTTT
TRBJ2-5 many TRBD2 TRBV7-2 CASSSYGTSGNQETQYF TGTGCCAGCAGCTCCTACGGGACTAGCGGGAACCAAGAGACCCAGTACTTC
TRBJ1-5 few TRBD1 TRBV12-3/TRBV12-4 CASSRQGGPQHF TGTGCCAGCAGTCGACAGGGGGGGCCCCAGCATTTT
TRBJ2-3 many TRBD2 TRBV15 CATSTRRGDTDTQYF TGTGCCACCAGCACACGACGGGGGGACACAGATACGCAGTATTTT
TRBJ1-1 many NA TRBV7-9 CASSLALSITTEAFF TGTGCCAGCAGCTTAGCGCTGTCTATAACCACTGAAGCTTTCTTT
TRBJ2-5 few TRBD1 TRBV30 CAWEDPGGRKETQYF TGTGCCTGGGAGGACCCAGGGGGCAGGAAGGAGACCCAGTACTTC